This TCR beta chain emerged from a study of T cells in Graves' hyperthyroidism and ophthalmopathy. Patients aged 18 to 65 had newly diagnosed hyperthyroidism that had lasted under 2 months. Findings of the study overall: For ophthalmopathy, model prediction preceded onset by a median about six months. Researchers report that a 13 V-J model separated ophthalmopathy from stable hyperthyroidism.

RNA transcripts yielded amplified TCR beta CDR3 regions. The TCR CDR3 first-round RT-PCR relied on the HTBI primer set. TCRdb passed the multiplex PCR reads through MiXCR, listing each CDR3 protein once. This sample carries hundreds of thousands of distinct CDR3 sequences, 46% of them seen once, and the ten largest clones take about 8.2%. As concerns this clonotype: What it binds is unknown.

The germline V gene encodes CDR1 MGHDK and CDR2 SYGVNS. CDR3 size: 13 residues. Sequenced sample: peripheral blood or thyroid tissue (not recorded which). The TCR was taken from a woman under 30 with Graves' hyperthyroidism. This chain joins TRBV25-1 and TRBJ1-1; 9 nucleotides align to TRBD1. As DNA, the CDR3 is TGTGCTAGAGGGACAGGGAGGGACACTGAAGCTTTCTTT. This translates into CARGTGRDTEAFF.